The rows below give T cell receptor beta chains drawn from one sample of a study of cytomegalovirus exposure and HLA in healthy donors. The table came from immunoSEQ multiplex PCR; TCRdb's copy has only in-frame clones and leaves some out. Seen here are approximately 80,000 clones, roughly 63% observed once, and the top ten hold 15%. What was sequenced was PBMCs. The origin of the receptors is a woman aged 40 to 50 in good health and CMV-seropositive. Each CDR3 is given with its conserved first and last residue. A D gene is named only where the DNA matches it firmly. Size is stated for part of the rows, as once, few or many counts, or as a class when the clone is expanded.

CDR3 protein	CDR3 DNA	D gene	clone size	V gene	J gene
CASGTGGQPQHF	TGTGCCAGCGGGACAGGCGGTCAGCCCCAGCATTTT	TRBD1	-	TRBV6-5	TRBJ1-5
CASSPPANSGNTIYF	TGTGCCAGCTCACCACCTGCGAACTCTGGAAACACCATATATTTT	-	-	TRBV18	TRBJ1-3
CASSSMMGGYTF	TGTGCCAGCAGCTCTATGATGGGCGGCTACACCTTC	-	-	TRBV6-5	TRBJ1-2
CATLDRDGNQPQHF	TGTGCCACCCTGGACAGGGATGGCAATCAGCCCCAGCATTTT	TRBD1	-	TRBV10-3	TRBJ1-5
CASSPLAGVGGITDTQYF	TGTGCCAGCAGTCCCCTAGCGGGAGTAGGGGGAATCACAGATACGCAGTATTTT	TRBD2	-	TRBV11-2	TRBJ2-3
CASSRGRGAGRNEQFF	TGTGCCAGCAGCCGAGGACGTGGGGCAGGGCGGAATGAGCAGTTCTTC	-	once	TRBV4-2	TRBJ2-1
CASSQGSAWTGLTGELFF	TGCGCCAGCAGCCAAGGTTCGGCATGGACAGGGTTGACCGGGGAGCTGTTTTTT	TRBD1	-	TRBV4-3	TRBJ2-2
CASSRLAGVSNEQFF	TGCGCCAGCAGCCGACTAGCGGGTGTAAGCAATGAGCAGTTCTTC	TRBD2	-	TRBV4-1	TRBJ2-1
CSEGDRNYGYTF	TGCAGCGAAGGGGACAGAAACTATGGCTACACCTTC	TRBD1	few	TRBV29-1	TRBJ1-2
CASSQGVWGGEQFF	TGCGCCAGCAGCCAAGGAGTGTGGGGAGGTGAGCAGTTCTTC	-	-	TRBV4-1	TRBJ2-1
CASSSLGTGGENEQYF	TGTGCCAGCAGCTCGCTCGGGACAGGGGGTGAAAACGAGCAGTACTTC	TRBD1	many	TRBV5-4	TRBJ2-7
CASSVLTSGPYNEQFF	TGTGCCAGCAGCGTATTAACTAGCGGGCCCTACAATGAGCAGTTCTTC	TRBD2	-	TRBV9	TRBJ2-1
CACLLSGTYNEQFF	TGTGCCTGCTTACTCTCGGGAACCTACAATGAGCAGTTCTTC	-	-	TRBV30	TRBJ2-1
CSVEDAGIYEQFF	TGCAGCGTTGAAGATGCAGGGATCTATGAGCAGTTCTTC	-	-	TRBV29-1	TRBJ2-1
CASNALLAGGNNEQFF	TGTGCCAGCAACGCCCTTCTAGCGGGAGGGAACAATGAGCAGTTCTTC	TRBD2	-	TRBV2	TRBJ2-1
CASSLTGVGQPQHF	TGTGCCAGCAGTCTGACAGGGGTTGGTCAGCCCCAGCATTTT	TRBD1	-	TRBV28	TRBJ1-5
CASSPQTRLHNSPLHF	TGTGCCAGCTCACCTCAGACACGTTTACATAATTCACCCCTCCACTTT	-	few	TRBV18	TRBJ1-6
CASSPWRDSYEQYF	TGTGCCAGCAGCCCTTGGCGGGACTCCTACGAGCAGTACTTC	-	-	TRBV11-3	TRBJ2-7
CASSVGQEPDTQYF	TGTGCCAGCAGCGTAGGGCAGGAACCCGATACGCAGTATTTT	-	-	TRBV9	TRBJ2-3
CVTRRQNTEAFF	TGTGTCACTAGACGGCAGAACACTGAAGCTTTCTTT	-	-	TRBV5-6	TRBJ1-1
CASRVQGAGELFF	TGTGCCAGTAGAGTCCAGGGGGCCGGGGAGCTGTTTTTT	TRBD1	-	TRBV19	TRBJ2-2
CASSAQGQGTEAFF	TGTGCCAGCAGCGCCCAGGGTCAGGGCACTGAAGCTTTCTTT	-	-	TRBV7-9	TRBJ1-1
CASSFTGRNTGELFF	TGTGCCAGCAGCTTTACGGGGAGGAACACCGGGGAGCTGTTTTTT	-	-	TRBV7-8	TRBJ2-2
CASSHRGSYEQYF	TGTGCCAGCAGTCACAGGGGCTCCTACGAGCAGTACTTC	TRBD1	-	TRBV6-6	TRBJ2-7
CASSFSGDGYTF	TGTGCCAGCAGCTTCTCAGGCGATGGCTACACCTTC	-	-	TRBV11-2	TRBJ1-2
CASTVRGSGANVLTF	TGTGCCAGTACCGTCAGGGGCTCTGGGGCCAACGTCCTGACTTTC	-	-	TRBV19	TRBJ2-6
CASSLGGGGNQPQHF	TGTGCCAGCAGTTTGGGAGGGGGGGGCAATCAGCCCCAGCATTTT	-	-	TRBV27	TRBJ1-5
CASSPTGANTIAQYF	TGTGCCAGCAGCCCGACCGGAGCCAATACGATAGCGCAGTATTTT	-	-	TRBV9	TRBJ2-3
CSGGQLNEKLFF	TGCAGCGGAGGACAGCTTAATGAAAAACTGTTTTTT	-	-	TRBV29-1	TRBJ1-4